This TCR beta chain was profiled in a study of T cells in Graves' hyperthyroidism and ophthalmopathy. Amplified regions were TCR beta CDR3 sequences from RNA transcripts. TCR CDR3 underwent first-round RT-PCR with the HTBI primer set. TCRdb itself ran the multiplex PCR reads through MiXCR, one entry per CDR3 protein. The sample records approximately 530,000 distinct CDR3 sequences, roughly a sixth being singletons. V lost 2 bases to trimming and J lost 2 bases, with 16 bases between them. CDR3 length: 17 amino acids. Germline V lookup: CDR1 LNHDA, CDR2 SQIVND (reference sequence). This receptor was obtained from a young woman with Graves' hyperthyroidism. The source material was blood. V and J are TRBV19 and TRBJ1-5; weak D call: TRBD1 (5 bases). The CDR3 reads CASSIRPGVIGNQPQHF. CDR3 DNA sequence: TGTGCCAGTAGTATAAGGCCGGGGGTAATCGGCAATCAGCCCCAGCATTTT.